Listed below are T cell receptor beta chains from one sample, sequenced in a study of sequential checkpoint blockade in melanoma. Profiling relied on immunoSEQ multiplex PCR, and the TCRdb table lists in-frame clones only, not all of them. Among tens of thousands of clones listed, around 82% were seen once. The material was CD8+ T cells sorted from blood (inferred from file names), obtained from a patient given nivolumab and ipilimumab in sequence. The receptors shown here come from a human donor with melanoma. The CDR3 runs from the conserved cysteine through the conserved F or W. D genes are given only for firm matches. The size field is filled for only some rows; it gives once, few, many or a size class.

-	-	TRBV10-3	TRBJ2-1	TGTGCCATCAGTGAGTCGTCGGGGGGCCTCTCCTACAATGAGCAGTTCTTC	CAISESSGGLSYNEQFF
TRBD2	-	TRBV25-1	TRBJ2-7	TGTGCCAGCAGCATCCTTAGCGGGTCCCACGAGCAGTACTTC	CASSILSGSHEQYF
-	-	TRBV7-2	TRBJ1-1	TGTGCCAGCAGCTTAGCCGAGGTGAACACTGAAGCTTTCTTT	CASSLAEVNTEAFF
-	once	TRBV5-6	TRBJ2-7	TGTGCCAGCACCATGGGAGGTCCCCACGAGCAGTACTTC	CASTMGGPHEQYF
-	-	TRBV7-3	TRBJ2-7	TGTGCCAGCAGCTTAGGGCCCGGCGGGGCTACCTACGAGCAGTACTTC	CASSLGPGGATYEQYF
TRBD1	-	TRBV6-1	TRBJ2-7	TGTGCCAGCAGTGAAGACGGGACAGGGGGCTACGAGCAGTACTTC	CASSEDGTGGYEQYF
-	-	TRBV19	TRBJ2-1	TGTGCCAGTAGTATAGCGTTAACCTACAATGAGCAGTTCTTC	CASSIALTYNEQFF
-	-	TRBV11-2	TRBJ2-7	TGTGCCAGCAGCTGGACAGCCCGAACCACCTACGAGCAGTACTTC	CASSWTARTTYEQYF
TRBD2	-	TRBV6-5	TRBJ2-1	TGTGCCAGCAGTTACGAGCCGGGGGGACGGTACAATGAGCAGTTCTTC	CASSYEPGGRYNEQFF
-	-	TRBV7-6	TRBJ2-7	TGTGCCAGCAGCTTAGAGGCAGCAGGCTCCTACGAGCAGTACTTC	CASSLEAAGSYEQYF
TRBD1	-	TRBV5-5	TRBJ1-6	TGTGCCAGCAGCTTAGGGGGCCGGCGAAAATCACCCCTCCACTTT	CASSLGGRRKSPLHF
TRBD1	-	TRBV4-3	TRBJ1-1	TGCGCCAGCAGCCAAACCGAGGGGGCGACTGAAGCTTTCTTT	CASSQTEGATEAFF
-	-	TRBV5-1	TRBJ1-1	TGCGCCAGCAGCTTACTAGTGAACACTGAAGCTTTCTTT	CASSLLVNTEAFF
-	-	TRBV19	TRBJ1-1	TGTGCCAGTAGTACCGGGAGTTGGTGGACGGAAGAAGCTTTCTTT	CASSTGSWWTEEAFF
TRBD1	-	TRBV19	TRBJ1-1	TGTGCCAGTAGTTTACGGACAGGGGGGCCTGAAGCTTTCTTT	CASSLRTGGPEAFF